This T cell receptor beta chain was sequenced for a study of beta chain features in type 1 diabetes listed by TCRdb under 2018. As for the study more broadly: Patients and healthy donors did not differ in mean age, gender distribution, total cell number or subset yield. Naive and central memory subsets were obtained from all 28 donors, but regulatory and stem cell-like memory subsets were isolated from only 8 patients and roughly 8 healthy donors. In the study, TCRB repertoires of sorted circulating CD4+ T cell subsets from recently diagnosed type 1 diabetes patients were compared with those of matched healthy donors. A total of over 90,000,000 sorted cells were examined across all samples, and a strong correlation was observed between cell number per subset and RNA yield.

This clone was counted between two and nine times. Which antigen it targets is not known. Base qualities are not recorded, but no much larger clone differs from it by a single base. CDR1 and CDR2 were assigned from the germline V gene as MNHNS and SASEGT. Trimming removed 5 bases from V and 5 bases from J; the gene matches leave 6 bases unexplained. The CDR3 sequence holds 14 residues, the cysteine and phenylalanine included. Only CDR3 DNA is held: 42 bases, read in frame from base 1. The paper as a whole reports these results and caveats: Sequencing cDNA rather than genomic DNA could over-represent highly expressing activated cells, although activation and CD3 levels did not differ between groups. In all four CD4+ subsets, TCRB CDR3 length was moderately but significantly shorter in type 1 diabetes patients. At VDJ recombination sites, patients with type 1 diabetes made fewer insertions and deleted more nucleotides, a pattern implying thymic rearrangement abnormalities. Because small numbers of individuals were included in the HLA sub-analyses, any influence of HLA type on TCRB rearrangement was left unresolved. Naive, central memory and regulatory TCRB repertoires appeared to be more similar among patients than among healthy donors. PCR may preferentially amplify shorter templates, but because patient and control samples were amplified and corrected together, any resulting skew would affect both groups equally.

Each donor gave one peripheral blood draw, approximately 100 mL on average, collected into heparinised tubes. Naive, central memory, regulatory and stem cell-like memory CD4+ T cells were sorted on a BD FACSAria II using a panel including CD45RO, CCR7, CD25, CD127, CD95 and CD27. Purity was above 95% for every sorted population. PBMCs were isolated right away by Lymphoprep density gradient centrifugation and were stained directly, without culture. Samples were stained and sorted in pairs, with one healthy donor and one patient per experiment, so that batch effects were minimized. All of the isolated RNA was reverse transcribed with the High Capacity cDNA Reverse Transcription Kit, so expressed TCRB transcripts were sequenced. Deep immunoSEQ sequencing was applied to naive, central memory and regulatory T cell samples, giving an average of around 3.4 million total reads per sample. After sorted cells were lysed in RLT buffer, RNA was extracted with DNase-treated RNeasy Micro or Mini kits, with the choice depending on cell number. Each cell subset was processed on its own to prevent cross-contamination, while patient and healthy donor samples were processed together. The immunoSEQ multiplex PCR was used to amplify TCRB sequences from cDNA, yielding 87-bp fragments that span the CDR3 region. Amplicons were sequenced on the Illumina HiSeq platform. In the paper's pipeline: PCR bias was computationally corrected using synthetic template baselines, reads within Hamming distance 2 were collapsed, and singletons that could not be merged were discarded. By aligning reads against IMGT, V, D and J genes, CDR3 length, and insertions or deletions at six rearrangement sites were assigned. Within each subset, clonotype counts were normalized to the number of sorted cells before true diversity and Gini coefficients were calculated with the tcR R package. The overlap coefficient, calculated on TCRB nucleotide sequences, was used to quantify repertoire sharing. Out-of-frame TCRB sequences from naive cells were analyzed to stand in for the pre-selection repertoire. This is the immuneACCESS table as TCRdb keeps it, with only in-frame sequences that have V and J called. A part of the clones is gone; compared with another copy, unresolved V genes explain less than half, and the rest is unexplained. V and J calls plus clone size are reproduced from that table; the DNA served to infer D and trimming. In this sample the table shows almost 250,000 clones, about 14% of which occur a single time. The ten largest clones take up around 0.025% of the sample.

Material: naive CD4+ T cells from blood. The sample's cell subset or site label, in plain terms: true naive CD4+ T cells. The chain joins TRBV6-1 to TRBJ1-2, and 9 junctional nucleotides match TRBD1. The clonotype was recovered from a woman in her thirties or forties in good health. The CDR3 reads CASSTGTGHYGYTF. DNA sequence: TGTGCCAGCAGTACCGGGACAGGGCATTATGGCTACACCTTC.